Given below is one TCR beta chain in context. Its target is not known. PCR or immunohistochemistry showed mismatch repair deficiency in every enrolled patient. TCR sequencing covered a few patients who responded to pembrolizumab. Produced via immunoSEQ multiplex PCR; TCRdb's table is partial and in-frame only. This table holds 15,000 to 20,000 clones, roughly 84% found once. The data derive from a study of PD-1 blockade in mismatch repair-deficient tumors. At the level of the study: Patients had over ten mismatch repair-deficient cancer types and were previously treated and progressing.

The length of the CDR3 is 16 residues. Germline assignment: CDR1 KGHSH and CDR2 LQKENI. With V trimmed by 0 bases and J by 3 bases, 5 bases remained unmatched. Notes on the study in general: Tumor-resident clones, often absent from pretreatment blood, expanded after pembrolizumab and then contracted.

The sequenced sample was PBMCs, obtained less than 25 weeks after starting pembrolizumab. The TCR was taken from an adult with mismatch repair-deficient cancer. The gene calls are TRBV18 and TRBJ1-1, with TRBD1 matching over 9 bases. CDR3 sequence (DNA): TGTGCCAGCTCACCACCGGGGACAGGGCGGTACACTGAAGCTTTCTTT. Its protein is CASSPPGTGRYTEAFF.